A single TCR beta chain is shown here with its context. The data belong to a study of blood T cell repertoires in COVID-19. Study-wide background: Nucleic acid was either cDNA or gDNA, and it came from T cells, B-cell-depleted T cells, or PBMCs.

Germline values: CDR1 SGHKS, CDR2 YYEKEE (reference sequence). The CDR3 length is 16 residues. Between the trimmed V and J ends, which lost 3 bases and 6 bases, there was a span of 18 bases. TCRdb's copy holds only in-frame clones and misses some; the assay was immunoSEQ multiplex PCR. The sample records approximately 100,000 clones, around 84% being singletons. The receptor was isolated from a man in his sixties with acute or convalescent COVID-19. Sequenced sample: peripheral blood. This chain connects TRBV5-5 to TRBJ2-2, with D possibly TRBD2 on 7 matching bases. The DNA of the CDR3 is TGTGCCAGCAGCTGGCAACAGCCGGGGGGCTCCGGGGAGCTGTTTTTT. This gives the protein CASSWQQPGGSGELFF.